This T cell receptor (beta chain) was sequenced for a study of identical twins. After template switching added a universal primer site, the resulting cDNA carried unique molecular identifiers. TCRdb independently ran MiXCR on the 5' RACE reads; one entry per CDR3 protein. The data contain about 730,000 distinct CDR3 sequences, approximately 22% of them singletons. These data were likewise used in another study, on T cells expressing NK-cell markers. That publication notes: According to the study, TCR beta repertoires originated from sorted CD3+CD56+NKG2C+, CD3+CD56+NKG2C- and CD3+CD56-NKG2C+ T cells. These clonotypes also led the CD3+CD56-NKG2C+ fraction in a handful of donors.

The clonotype comes from a woman aged 18-29 years in good health. What was sequenced was PBMCs.

This CDR3 is CASSQEATEQFF. The CDR3 coding sequence is TGTGCCAGCAGCCAAGAGGCTACCGAGCAGTTCTTC. V gene TRBV11-2 combines with J gene TRBJ2-1; D uncertain. The CDR3 runs 12 residues. Germline V gene data show CDR1 as SGHAT and CDR2 as FQNNGV. The V end lost 5 bases, the J end lost 10 bases, and 12 bases lay between the germline ends.